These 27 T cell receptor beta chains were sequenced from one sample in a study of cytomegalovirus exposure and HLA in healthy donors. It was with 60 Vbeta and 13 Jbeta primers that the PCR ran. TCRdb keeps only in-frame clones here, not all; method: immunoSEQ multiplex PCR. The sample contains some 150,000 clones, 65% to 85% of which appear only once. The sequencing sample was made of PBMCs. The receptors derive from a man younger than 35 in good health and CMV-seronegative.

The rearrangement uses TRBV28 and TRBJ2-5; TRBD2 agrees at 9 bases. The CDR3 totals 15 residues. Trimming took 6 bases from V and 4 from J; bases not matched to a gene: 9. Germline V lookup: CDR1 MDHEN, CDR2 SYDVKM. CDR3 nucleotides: TGTGCCAGCAGCCTCCTTGGCGGGGGGGTAGAGACCCAGTACTTC. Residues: CASSLLGGGVETQYF.

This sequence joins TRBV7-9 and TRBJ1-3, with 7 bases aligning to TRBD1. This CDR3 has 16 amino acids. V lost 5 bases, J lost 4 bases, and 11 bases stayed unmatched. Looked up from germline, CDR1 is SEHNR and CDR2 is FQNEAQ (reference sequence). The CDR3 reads CASSQSGQTGGNTIYF. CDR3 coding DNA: TGTGCCAGCAGCCAATCGGGACAGACGGGAGGAAACACCATATATTTT.

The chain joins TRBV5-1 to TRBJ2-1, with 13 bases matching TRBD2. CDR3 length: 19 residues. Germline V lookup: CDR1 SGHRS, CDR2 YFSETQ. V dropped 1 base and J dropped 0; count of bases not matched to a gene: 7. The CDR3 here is CASSLSGLAGPSSYNEQFF. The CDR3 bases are TGCGCCAGCAGCTTGTCGGGACTAGCGGGGCCGAGCTCCTACAATGAGCAGTTCTTC. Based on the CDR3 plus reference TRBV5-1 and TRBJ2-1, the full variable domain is KAGVTQTPRYLIKTRGQQVTLSCSPISGHRSVSWYQQTPGQGLQFLFEYFSETQRNKGNFPGRFSGRQFSNSRSEMNVSTLELGDSALYLCASSLSGLAGPSSYNEQFFGPGTRLTVL.

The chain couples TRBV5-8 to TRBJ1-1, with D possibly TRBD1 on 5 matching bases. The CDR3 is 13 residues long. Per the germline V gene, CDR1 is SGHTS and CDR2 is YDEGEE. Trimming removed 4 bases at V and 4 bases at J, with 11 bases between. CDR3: CASSPWGGTEAFF. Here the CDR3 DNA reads TGTGCCAGCAGCCCCTGGGGGGGCACTGAAGCTTTCTTT.

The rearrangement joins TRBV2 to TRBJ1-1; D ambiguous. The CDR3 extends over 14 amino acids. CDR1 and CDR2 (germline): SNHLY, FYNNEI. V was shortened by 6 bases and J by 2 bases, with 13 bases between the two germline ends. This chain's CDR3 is CASRQFGGNTEAFF. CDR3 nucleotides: TGTGCCAGCAGGCAGTTCGGAGGAAACACTGAAGCTTTCTTT.

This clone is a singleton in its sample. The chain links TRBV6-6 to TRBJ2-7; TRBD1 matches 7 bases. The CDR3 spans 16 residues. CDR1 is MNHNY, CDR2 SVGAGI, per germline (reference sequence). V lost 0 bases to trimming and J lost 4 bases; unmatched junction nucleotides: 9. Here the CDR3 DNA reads TGTGCCAGCAGTTACTCGTATTCCGGGACAGATTACGAGCAGTACGTC. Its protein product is CASSYSYSGTDYEQYV.

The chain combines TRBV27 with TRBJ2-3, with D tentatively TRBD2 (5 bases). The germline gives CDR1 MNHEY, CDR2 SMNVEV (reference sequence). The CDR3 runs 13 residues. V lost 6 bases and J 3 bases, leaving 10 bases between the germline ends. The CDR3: CASRGSGTDTQYF. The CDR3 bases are TGTGCCAGCAGGGGGAGCGGAACAGATACGCAGTATTTT.

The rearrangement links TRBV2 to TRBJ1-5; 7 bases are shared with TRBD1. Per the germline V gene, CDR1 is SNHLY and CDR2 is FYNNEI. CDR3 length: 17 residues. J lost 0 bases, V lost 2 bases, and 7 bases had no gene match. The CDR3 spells CASSEFLTGLSNQPQHF. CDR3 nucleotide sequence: TGTGCCAGCAGTGAATTCTTGACAGGGCTTAGCAATCAGCCCCAGCATTTT.

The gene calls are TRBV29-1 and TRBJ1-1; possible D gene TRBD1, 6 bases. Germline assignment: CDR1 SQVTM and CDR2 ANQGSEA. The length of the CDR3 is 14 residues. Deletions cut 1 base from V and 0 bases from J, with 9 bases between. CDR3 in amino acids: CSVEVRGVNTEAFF. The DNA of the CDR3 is TGCAGCGTTGAAGTCAGGGGCGTGAACACTGAAGCTTTCTTT.

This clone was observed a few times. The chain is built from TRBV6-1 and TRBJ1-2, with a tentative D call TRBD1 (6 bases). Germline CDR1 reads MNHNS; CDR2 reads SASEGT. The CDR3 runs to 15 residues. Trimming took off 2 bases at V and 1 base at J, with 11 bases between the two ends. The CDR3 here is CASSERAGVNYGYTF. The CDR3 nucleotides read TGTGCCAGCAGTGAAAGGGCAGGGGTTAACTATGGCTACACCTTC.

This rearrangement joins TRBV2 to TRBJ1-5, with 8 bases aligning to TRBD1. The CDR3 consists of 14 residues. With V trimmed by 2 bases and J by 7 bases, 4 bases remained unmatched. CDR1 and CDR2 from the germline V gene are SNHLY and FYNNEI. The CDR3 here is CASSEQGAGQPQHF. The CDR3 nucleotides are TGTGCCAGCAGTGAACAGGGGGCAGGGCAGCCCCAGCATTTT.

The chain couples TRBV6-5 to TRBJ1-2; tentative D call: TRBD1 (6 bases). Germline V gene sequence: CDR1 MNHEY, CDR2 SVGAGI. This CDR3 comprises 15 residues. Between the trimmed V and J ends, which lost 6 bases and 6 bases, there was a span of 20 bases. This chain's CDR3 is CASSTAPGTSHGYTF. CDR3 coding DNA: TGTGCCAGCAGCACGGCCCCCGGGACATCTCATGGCTACACCTTC.

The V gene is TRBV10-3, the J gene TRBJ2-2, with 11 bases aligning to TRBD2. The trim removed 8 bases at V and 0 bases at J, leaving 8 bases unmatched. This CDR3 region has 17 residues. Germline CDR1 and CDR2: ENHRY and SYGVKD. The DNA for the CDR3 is TGTGCCATCGGACCTCCTAGCGGGGGGACGAACACCGGGGAGCTGTTTTTT. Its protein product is CAIGPPSGGTNTGELFF.

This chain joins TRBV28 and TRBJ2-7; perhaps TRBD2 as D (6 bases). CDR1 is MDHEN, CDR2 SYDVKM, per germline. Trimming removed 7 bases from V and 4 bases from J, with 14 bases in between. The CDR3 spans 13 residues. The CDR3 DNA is TGTGCCAGCACCAAGCGAGGAGGGTACGAGCAGTACGTC. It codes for CASTKRGGYEQYV.

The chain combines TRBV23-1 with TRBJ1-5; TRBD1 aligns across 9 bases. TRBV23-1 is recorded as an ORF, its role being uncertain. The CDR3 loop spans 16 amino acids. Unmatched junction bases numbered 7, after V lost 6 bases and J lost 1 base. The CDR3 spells CASSRDRERSNQPQHF. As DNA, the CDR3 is TGCGCCAGCAGCCGGGACAGGGAGAGGAGCAATCAGCCCCAGCATTTT.

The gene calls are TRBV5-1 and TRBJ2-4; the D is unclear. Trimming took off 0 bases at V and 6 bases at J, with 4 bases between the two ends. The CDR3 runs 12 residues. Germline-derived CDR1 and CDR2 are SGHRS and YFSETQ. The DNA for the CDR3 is TGCGCCAGCAGCTTGGAGAGAAACATTCAGTACTTC. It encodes CASSLERNIQYF.

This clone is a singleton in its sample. For the CDR3, the DNA is TGCGCCAGCAGCCCGACTTTGGCAGGGGTTTCCTACGAGCAGTACTTC. This codes for CASSPTLAGVSYEQYF. V is TRBV5-1 and J is TRBJ2-7, with D tentatively TRBD1 (6 bases). V gave up 4 bases and J gave up 1 base, with 18 bases separating them. The CDR3 covers 16 residues. CDR1 SGHRS and CDR2 YFSETQ come from the germline V gene.

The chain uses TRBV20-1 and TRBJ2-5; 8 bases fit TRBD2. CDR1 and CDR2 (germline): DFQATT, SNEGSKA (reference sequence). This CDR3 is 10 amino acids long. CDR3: CRGGRGAQYF. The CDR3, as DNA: TGCAGGGGGGGGCGGGGGGCCCAGTACTTC.

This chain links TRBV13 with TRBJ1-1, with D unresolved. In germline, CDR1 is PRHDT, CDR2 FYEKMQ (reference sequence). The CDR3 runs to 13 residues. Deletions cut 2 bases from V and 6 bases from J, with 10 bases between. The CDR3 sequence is CASSLREVPEAFF. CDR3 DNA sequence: TGTGCCAGCAGCTTAAGGGAGGTCCCTGAAGCTTTCTTT. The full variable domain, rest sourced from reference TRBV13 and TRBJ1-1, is AAGVIQSPRHLIKEKRETATLKCYPIPRHDTVYWYQQGPGQDPQFLISFYEKMQSDKGSIPDRFSAQQFSDYHSELNMSSLELGDSALYFCASSLREVPEAFFGQGTRLTVV.

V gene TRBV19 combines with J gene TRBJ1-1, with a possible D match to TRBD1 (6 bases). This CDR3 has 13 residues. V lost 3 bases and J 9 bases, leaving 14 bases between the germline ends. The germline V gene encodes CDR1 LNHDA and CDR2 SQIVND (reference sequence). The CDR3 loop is CASSIARQGQAFF. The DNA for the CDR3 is TGTGCCAGTAGTATTGCCCGCCAGGGGCAAGCTTTCTTT.

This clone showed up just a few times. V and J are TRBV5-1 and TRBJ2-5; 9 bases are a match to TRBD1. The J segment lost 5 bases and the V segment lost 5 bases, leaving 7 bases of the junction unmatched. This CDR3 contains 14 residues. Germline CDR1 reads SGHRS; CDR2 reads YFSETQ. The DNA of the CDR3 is TGCGCCAGCAGTTTTGGTGGGACAGGGGAGACCCAGTACTTC. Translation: CASSFGGTGETQYF.

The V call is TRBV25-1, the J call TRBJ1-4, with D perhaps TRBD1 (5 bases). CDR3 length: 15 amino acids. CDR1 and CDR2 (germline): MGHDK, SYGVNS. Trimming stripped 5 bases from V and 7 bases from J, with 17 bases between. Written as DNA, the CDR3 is TGTGCCAGCAGTCTCATGGGGGGGGGTACTGAAAAACTGTTTTTT. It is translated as CASSLMGGGTEKLFF.

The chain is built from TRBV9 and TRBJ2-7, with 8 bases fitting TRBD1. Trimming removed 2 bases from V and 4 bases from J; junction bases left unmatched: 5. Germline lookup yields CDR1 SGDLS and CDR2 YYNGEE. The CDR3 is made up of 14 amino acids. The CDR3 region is CASSVADRGYEQYF. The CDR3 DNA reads TGTGCCAGCAGCGTCGCCGACAGGGGATACGAGCAGTACTTC.

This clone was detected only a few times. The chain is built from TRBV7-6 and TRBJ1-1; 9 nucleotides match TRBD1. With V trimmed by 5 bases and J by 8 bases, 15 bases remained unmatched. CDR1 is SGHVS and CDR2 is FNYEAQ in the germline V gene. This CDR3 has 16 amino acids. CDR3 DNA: TGTGCCAGCAGCAACCCGGGACAGGGAAGATTGGGAGAAGCTTTCTTT. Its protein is CASSNPGQGRLGEAFF.

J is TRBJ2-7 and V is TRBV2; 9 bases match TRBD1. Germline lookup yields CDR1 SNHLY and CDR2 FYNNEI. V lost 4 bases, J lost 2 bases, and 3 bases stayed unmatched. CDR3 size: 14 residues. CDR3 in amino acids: CASSGDRATYEQYF. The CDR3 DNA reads TGTGCCAGCAGTGGGGACAGGGCAACCTACGAGCAGTACTTC.

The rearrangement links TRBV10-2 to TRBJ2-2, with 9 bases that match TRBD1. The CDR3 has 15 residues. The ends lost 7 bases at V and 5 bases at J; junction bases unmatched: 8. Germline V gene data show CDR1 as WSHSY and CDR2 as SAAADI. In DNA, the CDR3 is TGCGCCAGCAAGCCCGGGACAGGGAATACCGGGGAGCTGTTTTTT. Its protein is CASKPGTGNTGELFF.

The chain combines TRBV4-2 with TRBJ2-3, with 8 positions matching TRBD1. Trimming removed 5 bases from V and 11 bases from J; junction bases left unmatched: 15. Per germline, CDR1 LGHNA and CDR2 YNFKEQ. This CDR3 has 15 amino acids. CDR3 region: CASSFNVDRAMMQYF. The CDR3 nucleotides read TGTGCCAGCAGCTTTAATGTGGACAGGGCGATGATGCAGTATTTT.